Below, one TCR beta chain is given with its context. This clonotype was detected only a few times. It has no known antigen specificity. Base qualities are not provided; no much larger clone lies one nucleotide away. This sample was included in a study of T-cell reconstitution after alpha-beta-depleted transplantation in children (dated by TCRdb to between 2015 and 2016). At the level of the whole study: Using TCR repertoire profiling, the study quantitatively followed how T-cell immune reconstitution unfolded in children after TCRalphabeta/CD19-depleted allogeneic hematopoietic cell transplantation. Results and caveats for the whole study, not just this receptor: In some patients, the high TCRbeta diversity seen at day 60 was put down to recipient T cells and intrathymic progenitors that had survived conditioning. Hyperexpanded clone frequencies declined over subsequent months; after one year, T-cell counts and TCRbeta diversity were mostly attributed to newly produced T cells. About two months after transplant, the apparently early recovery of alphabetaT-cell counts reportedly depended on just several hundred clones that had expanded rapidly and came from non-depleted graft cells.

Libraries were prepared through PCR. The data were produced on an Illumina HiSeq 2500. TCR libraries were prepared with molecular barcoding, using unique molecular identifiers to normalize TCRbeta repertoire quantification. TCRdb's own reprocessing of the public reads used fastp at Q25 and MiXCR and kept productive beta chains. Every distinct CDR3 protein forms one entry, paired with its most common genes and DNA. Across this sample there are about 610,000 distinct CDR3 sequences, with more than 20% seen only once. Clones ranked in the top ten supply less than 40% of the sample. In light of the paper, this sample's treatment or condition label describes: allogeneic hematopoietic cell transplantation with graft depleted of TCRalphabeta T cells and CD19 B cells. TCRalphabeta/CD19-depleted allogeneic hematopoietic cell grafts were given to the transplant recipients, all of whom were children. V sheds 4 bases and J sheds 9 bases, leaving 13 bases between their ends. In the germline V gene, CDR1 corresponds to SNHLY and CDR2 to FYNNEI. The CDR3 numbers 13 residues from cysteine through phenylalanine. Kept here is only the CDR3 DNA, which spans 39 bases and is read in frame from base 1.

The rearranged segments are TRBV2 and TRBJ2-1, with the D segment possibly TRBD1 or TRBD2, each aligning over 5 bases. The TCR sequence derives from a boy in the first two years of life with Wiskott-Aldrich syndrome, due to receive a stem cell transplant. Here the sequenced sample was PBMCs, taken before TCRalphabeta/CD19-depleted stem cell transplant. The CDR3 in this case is CASSATQRGEQFF. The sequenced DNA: TGTGCCAGCAGTGCCACTCAGAGGGGTGAGCAGTTCTTC.